Sequencing of this T cell receptor (beta chain) was carried out in a study of PD-1 blockade in classical Hodgkin lymphoma. Using immunoSEQ multiplex PCR, the repertoire was profiled, and TCRdb retains in-frame clones only, with some absent. This table holds over 85,000 clones, 90% to 95% found once. Comments on this clone: Its specificity is not known.

The time point was: cycle 4 day 1 (C4D1), after six to seven weeks of nivolumab. Every single patient, without exception, relapsed after autologous stem cell transplantation, and brentuximab vedotin exposure varied. The study recorded best responses of complete response, partial response or progressive disease. Study findings and constraints: In CD4+ cells, TCR diversity went up significantly by C4D1, but in CD8+ cells it did not.

This sequence was found in a human donor with classical Hodgkin lymphoma. Here the sequenced sample was peripheral blood mononuclear cells (PBMCs), taken before the fourth cycle of nivolumab.

The CDR3 DNA follows: TGTGCCTGGAGTGTAGGAGGGATCCACGAGCAGTACTTC. Its translation: CAWSVGGIHEQYF. The chain links TRBV30 to TRBJ2-7, with D tentatively TRBD2 (6 bases). The germline gives CDR1 GTSNPN, CDR2 SVGIG (reference sequence). With 0 bases removed from V and 5 bases from J, the gap between germline ends came to 11 bases. The CDR3 contains 13 residues.